Presented here are 3 T cell receptor beta chains from one specimen sequenced in a study of OX40 agonist ivuxolimab in advanced cancers. Libraries were prepared through the immunoSEQ multiplex PCR assay. The table was pulled from immuneACCESS by TCRdb, which kept in-frame rearrangements only. Such tables lose some clones; where checked, under half of the loss comes from unresolved V genes, and the rest has no known cause. This sample has tens of thousands of clones in its table, and about 88% of those were observed once. The top ten hold 30% to 35% of the sample. The source was CD4+ or CD8+ T cells sorted from blood, collected in a trial of the OX40 agonist ivuxolimab. These receptors were taken from an adult with an advanced solid tumor such as melanoma, head and neck, liver or kidney cancer.

J is TRBJ1-5 and V is TRBV6-1; unclear D gene. The CDR3 length is 14 residues. Germline V gene lookup returns CDR1 MNHNS and CDR2 SASEGT. Trimming took off 8 bases at V and 3 bases at J, with 14 bases between the two ends. The CDR3 protein is CASCSGVYNQPQHF. In nucleotides, the CDR3 is TGTGCCAGCTGTTCGGGAGTCTACAATCAGCCCCAGCATTTT.

The chain employs TRBV6-1 and TRBJ1-1; 7 bases map to TRBD1. Germline V lookup: CDR1 MNHNS, CDR2 SASEGT. V gave up 7 bases and J gave up 3 bases; unmatched junction bases: 8. This CDR3 is built from 14 residues. The CDR3 region is CASIRGGADTEAFF. CDR3 coding DNA: TGTGCCAGCATCAGAGGGGGCGCGGACACTGAAGCTTTCTTT.

This chain joins TRBV5-6 and TRBJ1-1, with unresolved D. The CDR3 totals 12 residues. CDR1 and CDR2 (germline): SGHDT, YYEEEE. Trimming removed 0 bases at V and 8 bases at J, with 8 bases between. The CDR3 DNA sequence: TGTGCCAGCAGCTTGGCGATTTCAGAAGCTTTCTTT. This codes for CASSLAISEAFF.